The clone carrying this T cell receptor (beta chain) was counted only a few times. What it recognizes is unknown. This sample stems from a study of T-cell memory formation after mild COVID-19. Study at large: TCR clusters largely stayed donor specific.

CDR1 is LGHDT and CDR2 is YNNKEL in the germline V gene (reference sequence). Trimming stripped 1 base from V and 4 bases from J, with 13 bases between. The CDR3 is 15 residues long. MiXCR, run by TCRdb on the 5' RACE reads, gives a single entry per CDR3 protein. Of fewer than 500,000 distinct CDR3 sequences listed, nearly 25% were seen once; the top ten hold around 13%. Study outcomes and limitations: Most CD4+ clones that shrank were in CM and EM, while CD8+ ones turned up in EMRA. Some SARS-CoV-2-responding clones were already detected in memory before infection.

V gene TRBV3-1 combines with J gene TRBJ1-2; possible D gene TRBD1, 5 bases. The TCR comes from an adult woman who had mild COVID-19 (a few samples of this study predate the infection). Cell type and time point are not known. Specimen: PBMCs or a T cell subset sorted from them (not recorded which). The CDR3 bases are TGTGCCAGCAGCCAAGTACCCGTTGGGGCCTATGGCTACACCTTC. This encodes CASSQVPVGAYGYTF.